These 14 T cell receptor beta chains share one sample of origin, sequenced in a study of response to subunit inactivated influenza vaccine. TCRdb ran MiXCR on the RT-PCR reads and lists one entry per CDR3 protein. The data show around 490,000 distinct CDR3 sequences, under 9% seen once. The sample was PBMCs from blood, taken 23 months after vaccination. The receptors were sampled from a man in his fifties or sixties who received an inactivated influenza vaccine.

This clonotype was detected only a few times. The rearrangement joins TRBV9 to TRBJ2-1, with unresolved D. CDR3 length equals 14 residues. CDR1 is SGDLS, CDR2 YYNGEE, per germline. Trimming shortened V by 0 bases and J by 8 bases, and 12 bases separated the two germline ends. The CDR3 nucleotides read TGTGCCAGCAGCGTAGCCGGGCTTGGGCATGAGCAGTTCTTC. Translating it yields CASSVAGLGHEQFF.

This clonotype was counted many times. V and J are TRBV11-2 and TRBJ1-4, with D possibly matching TRBD1 (5 bases). The CDR3 consists of 15 residues. Trimming pared 5 bases from V and 3 bases from J, leaving 13 bases between. Germline V gene lookup returns CDR1 SGHAT and CDR2 FQNNGV. CDR3 coding DNA: TGTGCCAGCAGCCCCGGACATGCGGCTAATGAAAAACTGTTTTTT. Residues: CASSPGHAANEKLFF. Full variable domain (missing parts from reference TRBV11-2 and TRBJ1-4): EAGVAQSPRYKIIEKRQSVAFWCNPISGHATLYWYQQILGQGPKLLIQFQNNGVVDDSQLPKDRFSAERLKGVDSTLKIQPAKLEDSAVYLCASSPGHAANEKLFFGSGTQLSVL.

This clonotype was seen just once. A junction boundary mismatches the germline segment, possibly from a read error. This rearrangement joins TRBV6-1 to TRBJ2-7; D unresolved. This CDR3 comprises 13 residues. Germline V lookup: CDR1 MNHNS, CDR2 SASEGT. The DNA for the CDR3 is TGTGCCAGCAGTCCCCGGACGGCCTACGCGCAGTACTTC. It yields the protein CASSPRTAYAQYF.

This clonotype came up a few times. The chain joins TRBV20-1 to TRBJ2-3; 11 nucleotides line up with TRBD2. Germline CDR1 and CDR2: DFQATT and SNEGSKA (reference sequence). This CDR3 spans 15 amino acids. The V gene end was trimmed by 2 bases and the J gene end by 2 bases; junction bases not matched to a gene: 3. CDR3 residues: CSARRTSGFTDTQYF. The CDR3 nucleotides read TGCAGTGCTAGACGGACTAGCGGGTTCACAGATACGCAGTATTTT.

The J gene is TRBJ1-6, the V gene TRBV6-1; maybe TRBD1 (6 bases). The ends were cut back, 6 bases at V and 4 bases at J, with 13 bases in the middle. There are 15 residues in the CDR3. CDR1 MNHNS and CDR2 SASEGT come from the germline V gene. CDR3 protein: CASREQGFYNSPLHF. In DNA, the CDR3 is TGTGCCAGCAGGGAACAGGGATTTTATAATTCACCCCTCCACTTT.

This clonotype has at least ten counts. This sequence joins TRBV18 and TRBJ2-7; 11 bases map to TRBD2. The CDR3 has 15 amino acids. The V segment lost 8 bases and the J segment 1 base; nucleotides outside the gene matches: 7. Germline lookup yields CDR1 KGHSH and CDR2 LQKENI. The CDR3 loop is CASSSGTSGSYEQYF. As DNA, the CDR3 is TGTGCCAGCAGCTCCGGGACTAGCGGTTCCTACGAGCAGTACTTC.

Remarks on this clonotype: With a much larger clone just one base away, this may be a read error. The chain has TRBV4-3 and TRBJ2-3, with no clear D. CDR1 LGHNA and CDR2 YSLEER come from the germline V gene. V lost 1 base to trimming and J lost 2 bases, with 10 bases between them. The CDR3 covers 15 residues. The CDR3 loop is CASSQVDTATDTQYF. The CDR3 DNA is TGCGCCAGCAGCCAAGTTGATACAGCCACAGATACGCAGTATTTT.

This clonotype was counted ten times or more. V usage is TRBV28 and J usage is TRBJ2-7; TRBD1 agrees at 8 bases. Per germline, CDR1 MDHEN and CDR2 SYDVKM. This CDR3 spans 14 amino acids. With V trimmed by 4 bases and J by 2 bases, 4 bases remained unmatched. CDR3 nucleotides: TGTGCCAGCAGTTGGACAGGGCCGACCTACGAGCAGTACTTC. Its protein is CASSWTGPTYEQYF.

This chain connects TRBV6-5 to TRBJ2-5; D unclear. The CDR3 runs to 15 residues. CDR1 is MNHEY and CDR2 is SVGAGI in the germline V gene. Trimming took 2 bases from V and 5 from J, leaving 15 bases between them. This CDR3 is CASSYRGRSEETQYF. The DNA for the CDR3 is TGTGCCAGCAGTTACCGCGGACGGAGTGAGGAGACCCAGTACTTC.

This clonotype was picked up a small number of times. The chain joins TRBV10-3 to TRBJ2-7, with 7 nucleotides matching TRBD1. V lost 3 bases and J lost 4; bases outside the gene matches: 6. This CDR3 is 14 amino acids long. Germline V gives CDR1 ENHRY, CDR2 SYGVKD. The CDR3 DNA reads as TGTGCCATCAGTGACAGGGGGATTGGTTACGAGCAGTACTTC. It translates to CAISDRGIGYEQYF.

The chain joins TRBV27 to TRBJ1-5; 7 bases match TRBD1. With V trimmed by 0 bases and J by 5 bases, 7 bases remained unmatched. The CDR3 covers 16 residues. The V gene's germline CDR1 is MNHEY and CDR2 SMNVEV (reference sequence). This CDR3 is CASSLSRTGGDQPQHF. In nucleotides, the CDR3 is TGTGCCAGCAGTTTATCTAGGACAGGCGGAGATCAGCCCCAGCATTTT.

This clonotype showed up just a few times. This chain uses TRBV5-1 with TRBJ2-6; D unclear. V was trimmed by 0 bases and J by 0 bases, leaving 7 bases between them. The V gene's germline CDR1 is SGHRS and CDR2 YFSETQ. This CDR3 has 16 amino acids. The CDR3: CASSLDVYSGANVLTF. The CDR3, as DNA: TGCGCCAGCAGCTTGGATGTTTACTCTGGGGCCAACGTCCTGACTTTC.

The chain carries TRBV5-5 and TRBJ1-2, with D maybe TRBD1 (5 bases). V was shortened by 4 bases and J by 0 bases, with 19 bases between the two germline ends. The CDR3 is 17 residues long. The germline gives CDR1 SGHKS, CDR2 YYEKEE (reference sequence). The CDR3 protein is CASSGGTSLLANYGYTF. Here the CDR3 DNA reads TGTGCCAGCAGCGGCGGGACCAGTCTTTTAGCTAACTATGGCTACACCTTC.

This clonotype has a count of ten or more. V usage is TRBV29-1 and J usage is TRBJ1-2; D not certain. The V end was cut by 2 bases, the J end by 6 bases, with 13 bases between. Germline values: CDR1 SQVTM, CDR2 ANQGSEA. There are 13 residues in the CDR3. CDR3 protein: CSVERPRSHGYTF. CDR3 coding DNA: TGCAGCGTTGAAAGACCCAGGTCCCATGGCTACACCTTC.